A selection of T cell receptor beta chains follows, all from one sample in a study of shared clonotypes between healthy human individuals. Repertoires were generated with immunoSEQ multiplex PCR, while TCRdb's copy carries only in-frame clones and drops some. Of 450,000 to 550,000 clones in the sample, approximately 85% are singletons; the top ten hold over 10%. The specimen was PBMCs. The receptors stem from a woman aged 35 to 49 in good health. Some clones in this sample may be carry-over from other donors' samples. The CDR3 runs from the conserved cysteine through the conserved F or W. A D gene is named only where the DNA matches it firmly. Rows may omit the clone size; those that give it use once, few, many or a size class.

j_gene: TRBJ2-3
abundance: once
v_gene: TRBV19
d_gene: TRBD2
CDR3nt: TGTGCCAGTAGTATAACCTTAGCGGGAGCGGGACCAGATACGCAGTATTTT
CDR3aa: CASSITLAGAGPDTQYF

j_gene: TRBJ1-5
abundance: NA
v_gene: TRBV4-2
d_gene: TRBD1
CDR3nt: TGTGCCAGCAGCCAGGGGACAGGGGCAGGGCAGCCCCAGCATTTT
CDR3aa: CASSQGTGAGQPQHF

j_gene: TRBJ2-1
abundance: few
v_gene: TRBV10-2
d_gene: TRBD2
CDR3nt: TGCGCCAGCAGTAGACTAGCGGGAGTTGAGAATGAGCAGTTCTTC
CDR3aa: CASSRLAGVENEQFF

j_gene: TRBJ2-5
abundance: NA
v_gene: TRBV18
d_gene: TRBD2
CDR3nt: TGTGCCAGCTCCCTTGGACTAGAAGAGACCCAGTACTTC
CDR3aa: CASSLGLEETQYF

j_gene: TRBJ2-1
abundance: once
v_gene: TRBV11-1
d_gene: TRBD1
CDR3nt: TGTGCCAGCAGCTTAGGGGCAGGGGGCCACAATGAGCAGTTCTTC
CDR3aa: CASSLGAGGHNEQFF

j_gene: TRBJ2-1
abundance: NA
v_gene: TRBV25-1
d_gene: NA
CDR3nt: TGTGCCAGCAGTAGAGGGTCTGCGGGTGAGCAGTTCTTC
CDR3aa: CASSRGSAGEQFF

j_gene: TRBJ2-5
abundance: NA
v_gene: TRBV7-6
d_gene: TRBD1
CDR3nt: TGTGCCAGCAGCCCCCGGACAGGAACCCAAGAGACCCAGTACTTC
CDR3aa: CASSPRTGTQETQYF

j_gene: TRBJ1-4
abundance: NA
v_gene: TRBV7-2
d_gene: NA
CDR3nt: TGTGCCAGCAGCTTATTTAGTTTGAGCCTTGCAACTAATGAAAAACTGTTTTTT
CDR3aa: CASSLFSLSLATNEKLFF

j_gene: TRBJ2-1
abundance: few
v_gene: TRBV27
d_gene: NA
CDR3nt: TGTGCCAGCAGGAGACAGCCCCTCTACTCCTACAATGAGCAGTTCTTC
CDR3aa: CASRRQPLYSYNEQFF

j_gene: TRBJ1-4
abundance: NA
v_gene: TRBV7-9
d_gene: TRBD1
CDR3nt: TGTGCCAGCAGCCCCAGGGGGCTCTCTGCAACTAATGAAAAACTGTTTTTT
CDR3aa: CASSPRGLSATNEKLFF

j_gene: TRBJ1-2
abundance: NA
v_gene: TRBV7-9
d_gene: NA
CDR3nt: TGTGCCAGCAGCTTAGGGGGGAATAACTATGGCTACACCTTC
CDR3aa: CASSLGGNNYGYTF

j_gene: TRBJ2-2
abundance: once
v_gene: TRBV9
d_gene: NA
CDR3nt: TGTGCCAGCAGCGTGATAGGGTTCACCGGGGAGCTGTTTTTT
CDR3aa: CASSVIGFTGELFF

j_gene: TRBJ2-1
abundance: NA
v_gene: TRBV9
d_gene: NA
CDR3nt: TGTGCCAGCAGCGTAGTTTCGATTTACAATGAGCAGTTCTTC
CDR3aa: CASSVVSIYNEQFF

j_gene: TRBJ2-5
abundance: NA
v_gene: TRBV7-3
d_gene: NA
CDR3nt: TGTGCCAGCAGCTTAGCGATTACATCGGGAGAGACCCAGTACTTC
CDR3aa: CASSLAITSGETQYF

j_gene: TRBJ2-1
abundance: NA
v_gene: TRBV30
d_gene: TRBD2
CDR3nt: TGTGCCTGGAAGGGCGGGAGATACAATGAGCAGTTCTTC
CDR3aa: CAWKGGRYNEQFF